The clone carrying this T cell receptor beta chain was counted between two and nine times. Its antigen is undetermined. This sample is drawn from a study of glioma-infiltrating T cells. Overall study results and limits: Gliomas, especially low-grade, showed above-expected tissue-blood divergence; non-neoplastic patients showed below.

This CDR3 has 14 residues. Deletions cut 4 bases from V and 3 bases from J, with 10 bases between. The iRepertoire nested amplicon-rescue multiplex PCR amplified TCR alpha and beta CDR3s from RNA. For one-step reverse transcription and amplification, roughly 85-450 ng of tissue mRNA or PBMC total RNA was used. One entry per CDR3 protein, called by TCRdb with MiXCR from the multiplex PCR reads. The sample carries under 150,000 distinct CDR3 sequences, around 25% recorded once. Sequenced material: glioma tissue, nonneoplastic brain tissue, or PBMCs (not recorded which). This TCR derives from a human donor with low-grade glioma or glioblastoma, undergoing nonglioma brain surgery, or in good health (not recorded which). The chain combines TRBV12-3 or TRBV12-4 with TRBJ2-4; D perhaps matches TRBD1 (6 bases). The CDR3 reads CASSYGQNKNIQYF. The CDR3 bases are TGTGCCAGCAGTTACGGACAGAACAAAAACATTCAGTACTTC.